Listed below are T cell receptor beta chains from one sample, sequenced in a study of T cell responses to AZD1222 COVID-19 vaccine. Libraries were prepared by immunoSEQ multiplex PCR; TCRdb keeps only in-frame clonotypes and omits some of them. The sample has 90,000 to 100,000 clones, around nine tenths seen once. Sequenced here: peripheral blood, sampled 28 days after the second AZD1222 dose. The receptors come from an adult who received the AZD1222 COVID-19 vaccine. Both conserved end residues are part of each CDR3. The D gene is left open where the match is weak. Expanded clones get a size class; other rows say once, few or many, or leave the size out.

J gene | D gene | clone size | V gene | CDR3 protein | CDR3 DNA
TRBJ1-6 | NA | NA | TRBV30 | CAWSREYNSPLHF | TGTGCCTGGAGTAGGGAGTATAATTCACCCCTCCACTTT
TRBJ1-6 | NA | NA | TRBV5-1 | CASSLAGGSPLHF | TGCGCCAGCAGCTTAGCGGGGGGCTCACCCCTCCACTTT
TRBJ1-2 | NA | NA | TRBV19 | CASKRAANYGYTF | TGTGCCAGTAAAAGGGCAGCTAACTATGGCTACACCTTC
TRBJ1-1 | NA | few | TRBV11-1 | CASSALTGSNTEAFF | TGTGCCAGCAGCGCACTGACTGGATCAAACACTGAAGCTTTCTTT
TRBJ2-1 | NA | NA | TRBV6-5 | CASRDRRDNNEQFF | TGTGCCAGCAGGGACCGTAGGGATAACAATGAGCAGTTCTTC
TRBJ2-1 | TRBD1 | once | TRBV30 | CAWSSGTVSYNEQFF | TGTGCCTGGAGTTCGGGGACAGTCTCCTACAATGAGCAGTTCTTC
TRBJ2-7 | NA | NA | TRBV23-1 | CASSRRQVSYEQYF | TGCGCCAGCAGCCGGCGGCAGGTCTCCTACGAGCAGTACTTC
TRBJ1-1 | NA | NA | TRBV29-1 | CSVVATAWSGAFF | TGCAGCGTTGTTGCGACCGCCTGGAGTGGAGCTTTCTTT
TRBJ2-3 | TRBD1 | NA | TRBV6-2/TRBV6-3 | CASSRQGASTDTQYF | TGTGCCAGCAGCCGACAGGGGGCCAGCACAGATACGCAGTATTTT
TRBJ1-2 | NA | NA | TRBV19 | CASSRTQDHGYTF | TGTGCCAGTAGTAGGACACAGGACCATGGCTACACCTTC
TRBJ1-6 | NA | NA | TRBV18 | CASSPGERGAGNSPLHF | TGTGCCAGCTCGCCAGGGGAAAGGGGAGCAGGAAATTCACCCCTCCACTTT
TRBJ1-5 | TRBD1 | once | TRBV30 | CAWSGGQPNQPQHF | TGTGCCTGGAGTGGGGGACAGCCGAATCAGCCCCAGCATTTT
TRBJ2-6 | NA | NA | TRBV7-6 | CASSQFTSSGANVLTF | TGTGCCAGCAGCCAGTTTACCAGCTCTGGGGCCAACGTCCTGACTTTC
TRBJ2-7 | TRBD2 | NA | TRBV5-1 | CASGVLAGPNSYEQYF | TGCGCCAGCGGGGTACTAGCGGGACCAAACTCCTACGAGCAGTACTTC
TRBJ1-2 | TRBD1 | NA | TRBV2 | CASSGNRGGYTF | TGTGCCAGCAGTGGTAACAGGGGTGGCTACACCTTC
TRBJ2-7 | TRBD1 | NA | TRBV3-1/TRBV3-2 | CASSYPGQGSEQYF | TGTGCCAGCAGCTACCCGGGACAGGGGAGCGAGCAGTACTTC
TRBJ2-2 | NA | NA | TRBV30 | CAWRQENTGELFF | TGTGCCTGGAGACAGGAAAACACCGGGGAGCTGTTTTTT
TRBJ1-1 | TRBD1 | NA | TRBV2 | CASTLTGMRGTEAFF | TGTGCCAGCACATTGACAGGGATGCGTGGCACTGAAGCTTTCTTT
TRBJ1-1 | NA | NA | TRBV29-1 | CSVARARDTEAFF | TGCAGCGTTGCGAGAGCCAGGGACACTGAAGCTTTCTTT
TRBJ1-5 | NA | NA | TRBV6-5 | CASSGGASNQPQHF | TGTGCCAGCAGCGGAGGCGCGAGCAATCAGCCCCAGCATTTT
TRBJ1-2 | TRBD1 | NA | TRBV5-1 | CASSADRGQDGYTF | TGCGCCAGCAGCGCGGACAGGGGGCAGGATGGCTACACCTTC
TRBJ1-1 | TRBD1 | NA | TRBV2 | CASRLQGDSEAFF | TGTGCCAGCAGACTACAGGGGGATTCTGAAGCTTTCTTT
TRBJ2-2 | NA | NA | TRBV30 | CAWTGTSNTGELFF | TGTGCCTGGACTGGGACCTCGAACACCGGGGAGCTGTTTTTT